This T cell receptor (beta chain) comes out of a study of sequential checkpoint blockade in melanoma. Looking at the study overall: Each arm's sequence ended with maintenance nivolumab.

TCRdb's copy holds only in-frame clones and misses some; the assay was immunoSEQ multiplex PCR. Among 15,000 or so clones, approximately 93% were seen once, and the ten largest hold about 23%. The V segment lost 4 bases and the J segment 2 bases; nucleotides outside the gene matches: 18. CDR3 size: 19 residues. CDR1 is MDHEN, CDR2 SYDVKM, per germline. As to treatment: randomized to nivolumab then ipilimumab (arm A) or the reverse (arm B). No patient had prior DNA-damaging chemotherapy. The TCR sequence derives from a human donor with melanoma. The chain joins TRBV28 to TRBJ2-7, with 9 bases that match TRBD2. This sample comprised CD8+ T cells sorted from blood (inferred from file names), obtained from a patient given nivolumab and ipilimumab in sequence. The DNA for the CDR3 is TGTGCCAGCAGTTCCCCGGGGACAGTCCCTAGCGGGACCACCTACGAGCAGTACTTC. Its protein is CASSSPGTVPSGTTYEQYF.